This T cell receptor beta chain was identified during a study of Graves' ophthalmopathy and Graves' hyperthyroidism. Overall study findings and caveats: The model's prediction of ophthalmopathy progression had around 70% sensitivity and roughly 72% specificity.

The ends were cut back, 5 bases at V and 1 base at J, with 11 bases in the middle. CDR3 size: 14 residues. This clonotype was observed at least ten times. The antigen remains unidentified. RNA served as the template for amplifying TCR beta CDR3 regions. Second-round multiplex PCR came after a first-round RT-PCR that employed HTBI primers. TCRdb recomputed calls from the multiplex PCR reads with MiXCR, one row per CDR3 protein. Among 200,000 to 250,000 distinct CDR3 sequences, around 30% were seen once, and the ten largest hold over 7.5%. This rearrangement joins TRBV12-3 or TRBV12-4 to TRBJ2-5; unclear D gene. This receptor was taken from a man aged 45-65 years with Graves' ophthalmopathy. The sequencing input was peripheral blood. CDR3 DNA sequence: TGTGCCAGCAGTGGCCGGGTCTTCCAAGAGACCCAGTACTTC. Its protein is CASSGRVFQETQYF.